The sequence of this T cell receptor beta chain was determined in a study of blood T cell repertoires in COVID-19. Trimming stripped 4 bases from V and 1 base from J, with 10 bases between. Germline CDR1 is SQVTM and CDR2 is ANQGSEA. The CDR3 totals 13 residues. In the source study's methods: Nucleated cell number was recorded as an estimate derived from reference gene primer amplification. TCRdb's table, derived via immunoSEQ multiplex PCR, lists solely in-frame clones and lacks some. Clone size and V and J calls were adopted from that table, with D and trimming inferred from the DNA. The data hold roughly 45,000 clones, with approximately 87% observed a single time.

The chain couples TRBV29-1 to TRBJ1-1; no reliable D call. Sequencing input: peripheral blood. The sequence derives from a human donor in a cohort sampled during active COVID-19. In DNA, the CDR3 is TGCAGCGTTGGAGGGAGGAGGAACACTGAAGCTTTCTTT. Translated, it gives CSVGGRRNTEAFF.